Presented here are 20 T cell receptor beta chains from one specimen sequenced in a study of Ad26.COV2.S vaccination and SARS-CoV-2 variants. Treatment here: roughly 20 received Ad26.COV2.S at low or high dose, single or two shots; a few received placebo; per-sample allocation not given. All samples were drawn on day 63, counting from the first vaccine or placebo injection. Here immunoSEQ multiplex PCR was the method, and the copy in TCRdb shows in-frame clones only, minus some. The data show hundreds of thousands of clones, with approximately 83% seen just once and around 7.4% held by the top ten. Sequencing was performed on peripheral blood, taken in a trial of Ad26.COV2.S vaccine versus placebo. These receptors were collected from a person aged 18-65 years who received the Ad26.COV2.S COVID-19 vaccine or a placebo.

This clone has just a few counts. The J gene is TRBJ1-2, the V gene TRBV6-5; possible D gene TRBD1, 5 bases. V lost 6 bases, J lost 0 bases, and 11 bases lay in between. The CDR3 is made up of 14 amino acids. Germline CDR1 is MNHEY and CDR2 is SVGAGI. The CDR3 sequence: CASSPGGANYGYTF. The CDR3 DNA reads as TGTGCCAGCAGCCCGGGAGGGGCTAACTATGGCTACACCTTC.

V and J are TRBV3-1 (or the pseudogene TRBV3-2) and TRBJ1-2, with D hard to call. The V end lost 1 base, the J end lost 8 bases, and 11 bases lay between the germline ends. Germline CDR1 is LGHDT and CDR2 is YNNKEL (reference sequence). The CDR3 loop spans 13 amino acids. The CDR3 DNA sequence: TGTGCCAGCAGCCAAGGTGCGGGTGGAGGCTACACCTTC. It is translated as CASSQGAGGGYTF.

This clone was picked up one time. The chain couples TRBV7-9 to TRBJ1-2; D is unresolved. Trimming removed 4 bases from V and 5 bases from J, with 8 bases in between. CDR3 length: 12 residues. Germline lookup yields CDR1 SEHNR and CDR2 FQNEAQ (reference sequence). CDR3 region: CASSSTIYGYTF. The CDR3, as DNA: TGTGCCAGCAGCTCGACCATATATGGCTACACCTTC. The variable domain in full, completed from reference TRBV7-9 and TRBJ1-2, reads DTGVSQNPRHKITKRGQNVTFRCDPISEHNRLYWYRQTLGQGPEFLTYFQNEAQLEKSRLLSDRFSAERPKGSFSTLEIQRTEQGDSAMYLCASSSTIYGYTFGSGTRLTVV.

This clone appeared once. The J gene is TRBJ1-1, the V gene TRBV24-1; maybe TRBD1 (5 bases). CDR1 and CDR2 (germline): KGHDR, SFDVKD. The ends were cut back, 5 bases at V and 4 bases at J, with 19 bases in the middle. This CDR3 has 16 amino acids. This CDR3 is CATSVRTGSFSTEAFF. The DNA of the CDR3 is TGTGCCACCAGTGTTCGAACAGGATCTTTTTCCACTGAAGCTTTCTTT.

In nucleotides, the CDR3 is TGTGCCAGCAGCTTAATCCCAGGCAATTCACCCCTCCACTTT. Its protein product is CASSLIPGNSPLHF. The V call is TRBV7-3, the J call TRBJ1-6, with unresolved D. This CDR3 contains 14 residues. Trimming stripped 1 base from V and 7 bases from J, with 8 bases between. Germline CDR1 reads SGHTA; CDR2 reads FQGTGA.

The chain is built from TRBV19 and TRBJ2-7; 8 bases are a match to TRBD2. This CDR3 has 14 residues. Germline V gene sequence: CDR1 LNHDA, CDR2 SQIVND (reference sequence). V was pared by 5 bases and J by 2 bases, with 5 bases of the junction left unmatched. The CDR3 region has the DNA TGTGCCAGTAGTTCGGCTAGCGGGCCCTACGAGCAGTACTTC. Its protein product is CASSSASGPYEQYF.

This chain connects TRBV13 to TRBJ1-2; no definite D call. This CDR3 is built from 13 residues. Between the trimmed V and J ends, which lost 5 bases and 4 bases, there was a span of 11 bases. In germline, CDR1 is PRHDT, CDR2 FYEKMQ (reference sequence). Here the CDR3 reads CASSQRRSYGYTF. As DNA, the CDR3 is TGTGCCAGCAGCCAGCGCAGGAGCTATGGCTACACCTTC.

The rearrangement uses TRBV29-1 and TRBJ1-2; 7 bases agree with TRBD1. Per germline, CDR1 SQVTM and CDR2 ANQGSEA. V dropped 2 bases and J dropped 6; count of bases not matched to a gene: 6. The CDR3 runs 13 residues. CDR3 sequence: CSVERQGVNGYTF. Here the CDR3 DNA reads TGCAGCGTTGAAAGACAGGGCGTAAATGGCTACACCTTC. Based on the CDR3 plus reference TRBV29-1 and TRBJ1-2, the full variable domain is SAVISQKPSRDICQRGTSLTIQCQVDSQVTMMFWYRQQPGQSLTLIATANQGSEATYESGFVIDKFPISRPNLTFSTLTVSNMSPEDSSIYLCSVERQGVNGYTFGSGTRLTVV.

This clone has more than one count but fewer than ten. The gene calls are TRBV7-9 and TRBJ1-2; 11 nucleotides match TRBD1. After removal of 0 bases from V and 1 base from J, the junction contained 4 bases not matched to a gene. CDR1 is SEHNR and CDR2 is FQNEAQ in the germline V gene (reference sequence). The CDR3 spans 17 residues. The DNA for the CDR3 is TGTGCCAGCAGCTTAGCCGGGACAGGGGGAGGTAACTATGGCTACACCTTC. It translates to CASSLAGTGGGNYGYTF.

The V gene is TRBV19, the J gene TRBJ2-1; the match to TRBD2 covers 8 bases. Losses at the gene ends were 6 bases for V and 8 bases for J; bases not matched to a gene: 9. Germline V gene lookup returns CDR1 LNHDA and CDR2 SQIVND (reference sequence). This CDR3 is built from 14 residues. CDR3 DNA: TGTGCCAGTAGCGTCCGGCGGGGGGCGCATGAGCAGTTCTTC. Its translation is CASSVRRGAHEQFF.

The CDR3 sequence is CASSQGHSSYEQYF. As DNA, the CDR3 is TGTGCCAGCAGCCAAGGACACTCCTCCTACGAGCAGTACTTC. V is TRBV5-5 and J is TRBJ2-7; possibly TRBD1 for D (5 bases). This CDR3 spans 14 amino acids. Germline CDR1 SGHKS, CDR2 YYEKEE (reference sequence). The V gene lost 4 bases and the J gene lost 0 bases, with 11 bases spanning the gap.

The chain is built from TRBV19 and TRBJ2-1; 7 bases map to TRBD2. Germline CDR1 reads LNHDA; CDR2 reads SQIVND (reference sequence). V lost 6 bases, J lost 0 bases, and 20 bases stayed unmatched. CDR3 length: 20 residues. The CDR3 spells CASRSLGLGRMKSSYNEQFF. CDR3 bases: TGTGCCAGTAGATCCTTAGGACTAGGCAGGATGAAGAGCTCCTACAATGAGCAGTTCTTC. Looking up the rest from reference TRBV19 and TRBJ2-1 gives the full variable domain: DGGITQSPKYLFRKEGQNVTLSCEQNLNHDAMYWYRQDPGQGLRLIYYSQIVNDFQKGDIAEGYSVSREKKESFPLTVTSAQKNPTAFYLCASRSLGLGRMKSSYNEQFFGPGTRLTVL.

CDR3: CASSSQGTYEQYF. The DNA of the CDR3 is TGTGCCAGCAGTTCGCAGGGAACCTACGAGCAGTACTTC. This chain joins TRBV28 and TRBJ2-7; the D gene is possibly TRBD1 (5 bases). The CDR3 has 13 amino acids. Trimming removed 4 bases at V and 2 bases at J, with 9 bases between. Germline assignment: CDR1 MDHEN and CDR2 SYDVKM.

The table lists this clone with a count of one. The CDR3 protein is CAWGQGIGTDTQYF. The CDR3 DNA follows: TGTGCCTGGGGACAGGGGATAGGCACAGATACGCAGTATTTT. The V and J genes are TRBV30 and TRBJ2-3, with TRBD1 matching 9 bases. Germline V gene sequence: CDR1 GTSNPN, CDR2 SVGIG (reference sequence). With 5 bases clipped from V and 1 base from J, the junction kept 4 bases outside the gene matches. The length of the CDR3 is 14 residues.

The chain uses TRBV11-3 and TRBJ2-1; unclear D gene. The CDR3 has 12 residues. CDR1 and CDR2 from the germline V gene are SGHNT and YENEEA. Trimming removed 1 base from V and 9 bases from J, with 7 bases in between. CDR3 in amino acids: CASSLVRGEQFF. CDR3 coding DNA: TGTGCCAGCAGCTTAGTGCGTGGTGAGCAGTTCTTC.

The rearrangement joins TRBV18 to TRBJ1-1, with D perhaps matching TRBD1 (6 bases). The CDR3 runs 14 residues. Germline assignment: CDR1 KGHSH and CDR2 LQKENI. V was clipped by 5 bases and J by 6 bases, with 16 bases between them. The DNA of the CDR3 is TGTGCCAGCTCAAGGTCGACAGGCGAAGCTGAAGCTTTCTTT. Amino acids: CASSRSTGEAEAFF.

The rearrangement joins TRBV18 to TRBJ2-6; perhaps TRBD2 as D (5 bases). Deletions cut 2 bases from V and 0 bases from J, with 8 bases between. The CDR3 covers 16 residues. The germline CDR1 and CDR2 sequences are KGHSH and LQKENI. The CDR3: CASSPEGISGANVLTF. The CDR3 region has the DNA TGTGCCAGCTCACCAGAGGGAATCTCTGGGGCCAACGTCCTGACTTTC.

The chain employs TRBV6-1 and TRBJ1-1; D gene ambiguous. V lost 2 bases and J 3 bases, leaving 4 bases between the germline ends. This CDR3 is built from 12 residues. Germline V gene sequence: CDR1 MNHNS, CDR2 SASEGT. In DNA form, the CDR3 reads TGTGCCAGCAGTGAACCATACACTGAAGCTTTCTTT. Amino acids: CASSEPYTEAFF.

The rearrangement joins TRBV10-2 to TRBJ2-5; 10 nucleotides match TRBD2. Looked up from germline, CDR1 is WSHSY and CDR2 is SAAADI. The CDR3 runs to 15 residues. V was pared by 6 bases and J by 7 bases, with 11 bases of the junction left unmatched. The CDR3 DNA follows: TGCGCCAGCAGGGAGGCTAGCGGGAGCGGAGGGACCCAGTACTTC. It encodes CASREASGSGGTQYF.

This clone was seen only once. This chain joins TRBV3-1 (or the pseudogene TRBV3-2) and TRBJ1-3; possible D gene TRBD1, 6 bases. The CDR3 contains 14 residues. Germline V gene sequence: CDR1 LGHDT, CDR2 YNNKEL (reference sequence). Trimming stripped 1 base from V and 4 bases from J, with 8 bases between. CDR3 sequence: CASSQVGGGNTIYF. The CDR3 bases are TGTGCCAGCAGCCAAGTGGGGGGCGGAAACACCATATATTTT.